These 2 T cell receptor beta chains share one sample of origin, sequenced in a study of cytomegalovirus exposure and HLA in healthy donors. The PCR ran on 60 Vbeta and 13 Jbeta primers. Sequenced by immunoSEQ multiplex PCR; TCRdb stores in-frame clones only, minus some. The sample has about 100,000 clones, around 76% seen once. The sample taken for sequencing was PBMCs. Every receptor here comes from a man in his forties in good health and CMV-seropositive.

The chain carries TRBV7-9 and TRBJ1-1; D possibly corresponds to TRBD1 (5 bases). Looked up from germline, CDR1 is SEHNR and CDR2 is FQNEAQ (reference sequence). The CDR3 consists of 14 residues. Trimming stripped 5 bases from V and 9 bases from J, with 19 bases between. Here the CDR3 DNA reads TGTGCCAGCAGCCGAGCGGGGGATTCCGGAAAAGCTTTCTTT. Translating gives CASSRAGDSGKAFF.

The genes are TRBV2 and TRBJ2-3; D perhaps matches TRBD2 (5 bases). Germline V lookup: CDR1 SNHLY, CDR2 FYNNEI. V was trimmed by 3 bases and J by 0 bases, leaving 7 bases between them. CDR3 length equals 14 residues. CDR3 DNA: TGTGCCAGCAGTGACGGGGTTAGCACAGATACGCAGTATTTT. Amino acid sequence: CASSDGVSTDTQYF.